This T cell receptor (beta chain) was sequenced during a study of sequential checkpoint blockade in melanoma (dated 2019 in TCRdb). Describing the broader study: In a 1:1 randomization, patients received either first-line nivolumab then ipilimumab (arm A) or ipilimumab then nivolumab (arm B). Both trial sequences were followed by maintenance nivolumab.

TCRbeta CDR3 regions were immunosequenced from genomic DNA with the immunoSEQ Assay. Prior to high-throughput sequencing, genomic DNA was amplified by bias-controlled multiplex PCR. Per the authors' processing: To quantify the absolute abundance of each unique TCRbeta CDR3 region, the sequences were collapsed and filtered. Clonality, defined as 1 minus Pielou's evenness, was calculated using only productive rearrangements. A previously published method was used to identify clones with significantly greater frequencies in on-treatment samples than in baseline samples. The source is immuneACCESS, and TCRdb retained only in-frame sequences with V and J called. Part of the clones is not carried over; for the studies checked, unresolved V genes explain less than half of this, and the remainder is unexplained. The V and J calls and clone size come from that table; D and trimming were worked out from the DNA. The sample records 18,000 or so clones, roughly four fifths of which are singletons. The top ten constitute approximately 35% of the sample.

Broad study findings and their caveats: Validation of the response-prediction model combining TCR metrics and mutation burden is needed in larger, independent patient cohorts.

As concerns this clone: No antigen is known for it. Base-call qualities are not available, and no considerably larger clone is one nucleotide away.

The treatment or condition tag for this specimen amounts to: randomized to nivolumab then ipilimumab (arm A) or the reverse (arm B). Prior DNA-damaging chemotherapy had not been received by any trial patient. On a FACS Aria II flow cytometer, live CD3+CD8+ cells that were negative for CD19 and CD56 were sorted from thawed PBMCs. Samples came from patients with melanoma in CheckMate 064, a randomized, open-label phase II trial of sequential checkpoint blockade. Peripheral blood mononuclear cells were collected by leukapheresis, purified using Ficoll-Paque, and frozen in human serum containing approximately 9.1% DMSO. Purity of sorted blood CD3+CD8+ cells was verified at >98% immediately after sorting, followed by DNA extraction. The sequences come from CD8+ T cells sorted from blood (inferred from file names), collected from a patient given nivolumab and ipilimumab in sequence. The TCR originated in a human donor with melanoma.

The DNA reads TGTGCCAGCAGTGTCCTCAAAACCACCGGGACAGATTATGGCTACACCTTC. Its translation reads: CASSVLKTTGTDYGYTF. The rearranged segments are TRBV28 and TRBJ1-2; the junction holds 7 bases that match TRBD1. There are 17 amino acids in the CDR3, from cysteine to phenylalanine inclusive. Just CDR3 DNA is preserved here, 51 bases in frame from base 1. Germline trimming amounts to 5 bases on V and 5 bases on J, with 17 as the count of junction bases outside the gene matches. CDR1 and CDR2 (MDHEN, SYDVKM) derive from the germline V gene.